This T cell receptor (beta chain) was found in a study of OX40 agonist ivuxolimab in advanced cancers. J lost 2 bases, V lost 7 bases, and 8 bases had no gene match. The CDR3 spans 15 residues. Germline loops: CDR1 MNHEY, CDR2 SVGAGI. The repertoire was sequenced with immunoSEQ multiplex PCR; TCRdb's copy has only in-frame clones and lacks some. This repertoire shows 73,000 or so clones, more than 75% found once; its top ten account for over 0.4%. The clonotype originates from an adult with an advanced solid tumor such as melanoma, head and neck, liver or kidney cancer. This specimen consisted of CD4+ or CD8+ T cells sorted from blood, obtained in a trial of the OX40 agonist ivuxolimab. V gene TRBV6-5 combines with J gene TRBJ2-7; 10 nucleotides line up with TRBD2. Here the CDR3 reads CASTPLAGVPYEQYF. In nucleotides, the CDR3 is TGTGCCAGCACTCCTCTAGCGGGAGTACCCTACGAGCAGTACTTC.